One sample yielded the 13 T cell receptor beta chains listed below, sequenced in a study of the immune and genomic landscape of osteosarcoma. Repertoires were generated with immunoSEQ multiplex PCR, while TCRdb's copy carries only in-frame clones and drops some. The profile covers around 6,800 clones, with 55% to 75% appearing a single time and about 15% taken by the ten largest. The post-treatment osteosarcoma tumors were primary, local recurrence or metastasis specimens from poor-prognosis patients. Sequencing input: osteosarcoma tumor tissue from the lung. The receptors shown here come from a human donor with osteosarcoma.

This clone is termed medium-sized (0.01 to 0.1%). Distinct nucleotide sequences in the sample also encode this CDR3. The chain recombines TRBV6-5 with TRBJ1-4; no firm D call. CDR3 length: 13 amino acids. Trimming left V 11 bases short and J 6 bases short, with 16 bases between. The germline V gene encodes CDR1 MNHEY and CDR2 SVGAGI. The CDR3 nucleotides read TGTGCCTCCTCTCGGAACGGGGATGAAAAACTGTTTTTT. Translated, it gives CASSRNGDEKLFF.

This chain joins TRBV6-5 and TRBJ1-4; D remains unclear. The CDR3 totals 14 residues. The ends were cut back, 6 bases at V and 8 bases at J, with 16 bases in the middle. Germline-derived CDR1 and CDR2 are MNHEY and SVGAGI. The CDR3 here is CASRLSGPGEKLFF. As DNA, the CDR3 is TGTGCCAGCAGACTTTCCGGCCCGGGGGAAAAACTGTTTTTT.

V gene TRBV7-3 combines with J gene TRBJ2-1; maybe TRBD2 (6 bases). V dropped 1 base and J dropped 5 bases, with 21 bases sitting between them. CDR3 length equals 18 residues. CDR1 and CDR2 from the germline V gene are SGHTA and FQGTGA. The CDR3 coding sequence is TGTGCCAGCAGCTTAAGGGGCGGGGACCTACGGATCGACAATGAGCAGTTCTTC. Amino acids: CASSLRGGDLRIDNEQFF.

This clone has just a few counts. The chain has TRBV27 and TRBJ2-7; TRBD2 matches 15 bases. The CDR3 has 16 amino acids. Trimming at V came to 5 bases and at J to 7 bases, leaving 9 bases not matched to a gene. Germline V CDR1 and CDR2: MNHEY, SMNVEV (reference sequence). The CDR3 loop is CASSPGLAGGPEEQYF. DNA of the CDR3: TGTGCCAGCAGTCCGGGACTAGCGGGAGGACCGGAGGAGCAGTACTTC.

This rearrangement joins TRBV6-5 to TRBJ2-7, with 9 nucleotides matching TRBD2. Germline lookup yields CDR1 MNHEY and CDR2 SVGAGI. The trim removed 10 bases at V and 3 bases at J, leaving 7 bases unmatched. The CDR3 runs 13 residues. CDR3 DNA sequence: TGTGCCACCCACCTGACTAGCGGCTACGAGCAGTACTTC. Translating gives CATHLTSGYEQYF.

The CDR3 DNA is TGTGCCAGCAGCAGGACAGGGTATAGGACTGAAGCTTTCTTT. It is translated as CASSRTGYRTEAFF. The J gene is TRBJ1-1, the V gene TRBV5-5; 8 bases agree with TRBD1. The V gene's germline CDR1 is SGHKS and CDR2 YYEKEE (reference sequence). The junction had 7 bases not matched to a gene; V was cut back by 4 bases and J by 5 bases. The CDR3 has 14 amino acids.

The chain carries TRBV5-1 and TRBJ2-2; TRBD2 agrees at 12 bases. The CDR3 has 17 amino acids. Germline values: CDR1 SGHRS, CDR2 YFSETQ. Trimming cost V 4 bases and J 4 bases; bases outside gene matches: 8. DNA of the CDR3: TGCGCCAGCAGCCTGCGCCTAGCGGGGGGGCCCACCGGGGAGCTGTTTTTT. This translates into CASSLRLAGGPTGELFF.

V gene TRBV27 combines with J gene TRBJ2-7, with D possibly TRBD2 on 6 matching bases. Germline V lookup: CDR1 MNHEY, CDR2 SMNVEV (reference sequence). V gave up 3 bases and J gave up 2 bases, with 14 bases separating them. The CDR3 runs to 15 residues. The CDR3 DNA sequence: TGTGCCAGCAGTTTCGGAGGGGACCCAACCTACGAGCAGTACTTC. Protein sequence: CASSFGGDPTYEQYF.

The CDR3 region has the DNA TGTGCCAGCAAGGAGGGTTCTGGGGCCAACGTCCTGACTTTC. The encoded protein is CASKEGSGANVLTF. This chain connects TRBV7-8 to TRBJ2-6; maybe TRBD2 (6 bases). V was pared by 7 bases and J by 1 base, with 8 bases between. CDR3 size: 14 residues. CDR1 and CDR2 (germline): SGHVS, FQNEAQ.

This sequence joins TRBV19 and TRBJ2-2, with D maybe TRBD2 (5 bases). Germline-derived CDR1 and CDR2 are LNHDA and SQIVND (reference sequence). CDR3 length: 18 amino acids. The ends were cut back, 3 bases at V and 6 bases at J, with 23 bases in the middle. CDR3 loop: CASSIAPWGDIGSGELFF. The CDR3 coding sequence is TGTGCCAGTAGTATCGCCCCCTGGGGAGACATCGGATCCGGGGAGCTGTTTTTT.

The V and J genes are TRBV19 and TRBJ2-3, with 7 bases lining up with TRBD1. Germline loops: CDR1 LNHDA, CDR2 SQIVND (reference sequence). J lost 5 bases, V lost 7 bases, and 12 bases had no gene match. The CDR3 extends over 15 amino acids. This CDR3 reads CASTPGGFGEDTQYF. The CDR3 DNA follows: TGTGCCAGTACCCCAGGGGGTTTTGGTGAAGATACGCAGTATTTT.

The V and J genes are TRBV9 and TRBJ2-1; 9 bases line up with TRBD2. The CDR3 has 15 residues. Germline loops: CDR1 SGDLS, CDR2 YYNGEE. The J segment lost 2 bases and the V segment lost 4 bases, leaving 4 bases of the junction unmatched. In DNA form, the CDR3 reads TGTGCCAGCAGCTCCCGACTAGCGGCCTACAATGAGCAGTTCTTC. Translated: CASSSRLAAYNEQFF.

This clone was detected a few times. The chain carries TRBV11-2 and TRBJ2-2; D may be TRBD2 (6 bases). The CDR3 has 13 residues. CDR1 is SGHAT, CDR2 FQNNGV, per germline. V was pared by 4 bases and J by 3 bases, with 6 bases between. For the CDR3, the DNA is TGTGCCAGCAGCTGGGGGGACACCGGGGAGCTGTTTTTT. It yields the protein CASSWGDTGELFF.